The 9 T cell receptor beta chains given below trace back to one sample, sequenced in a study of shared clonotypes between healthy human individuals. Cells designated naive CD8 were CD45RO-negative and were positively selected for CCR7, with terminally differentiated effector memory CD45RA+ cells excluded. Using immunoSEQ multiplex PCR, the repertoire was profiled, and TCRdb retains in-frame clones only, with some absent. The data contain around 2,100,000 clones, less than 95% of them singletons. Sequenced input: naive CD8+ T cells sorted from blood. These receptor sequences come from a man between 18 and 35 years old in good health.

The table lists this clone with a few counts. The chain links TRBV5-1 to TRBJ1-1; unclear D gene. From germline, CDR1 is SGHRS and CDR2 YFSETQ. Trimming removed 1 base from V and 6 bases from J, with 13 bases in between. The CDR3 is 14 residues long. The CDR3 DNA sequence: TGCGCCAGCAGCTTGCGTATACCGGGTTCTGAAGCTTTCTTT. It codes for CASSLRIPGSEAFF.

The chain is built from TRBV12-5 and TRBJ1-3; D gene unclear. Looked up from germline, CDR1 is LGHNT and CDR2 is FRNRAP. This CDR3 is built from 15 residues. V gave up 1 base and J gave up 5 bases, with 12 bases separating them. The chain's CDR3 is CASGLAESYRNTIYF. CDR3 nucleotides: TGTGCTAGTGGTTTGGCCGAGTCATACAGAAACACCATATATTTT.

The chain is built from TRBV29-1 and TRBJ2-3, with TRBD2 matching 10 bases. Unmatched junction bases numbered 8, after V lost 2 bases and J lost 3 bases. The CDR3 is 16 residues long. Germline V gene lookup returns CDR1 SQVTM and CDR2 ANQGSEA. CDR3 sequence reads: CSVELAGDQKTDTQYF. The CDR3 region has the DNA TGCAGCGTTGAACTAGCGGGAGACCAGAAAACAGATACGCAGTATTTT.

The genes are TRBV2 and TRBJ2-7; D remains ambiguous. CDR3 length: 14 amino acids. Germline CDR1 and CDR2: SNHLY and FYNNEI. V was clipped by 7 bases and J by 1 base, with 14 bases between them. The DNA for the CDR3 is TGTGCCAGCAAAGGACCCTTTATTTCCTACGAGCAGTACTTC. It yields the protein CASKGPFISYEQYF.

Note on this clone: The identical CDR3 is also encoded by other nucleotide sequences in the sample. The chain combines TRBV9 with TRBJ2-7; D may correspond to TRBD1 or TRBD2 (5 bases each). Germline CDR1 reads SGDLS; CDR2 reads YYNGEE. The length of the CDR3 is 13 residues. Trimming left V 0 bases short and J 3 bases short, with 7 bases between. As DNA, the CDR3 is TGTGCCAGCAGCGTAGATGGGGGCTACGAGCAGTACTTC. Translated, it gives CASSVDGGYEQYF.

This clone appeared once. The genes are TRBV6-1 and TRBJ2-2, with D uncertain. Germline V lookup: CDR1 MNHNS, CDR2 SASEGT. The CDR3 has 12 amino acids. V lost 10 bases and J 3 bases, leaving 9 bases between the germline ends. CDR3 in amino acids: CAIEQYTGELFF. As DNA, the CDR3 is TGTGCCATCGAACAGTACACCGGGGAGCTGTTTTTT.

The V and J genes are TRBV28 and TRBJ1-5; D gene uncertain. V was shortened by 1 base and J by 2 bases, with 6 bases between the two germline ends. The CDR3 has 14 residues. The germline gives CDR1 MDHEN, CDR2 SYDVKM. CDR3 sequence: CASSLLYGNQPQHF. CDR3 in DNA: TGTGCCAGCAGTTTATTATACGGCAATCAGCCCCAGCATTTT.

The rearrangement uses TRBV6-5 and TRBJ1-1, with D possibly being TRBD1 (6 bases). In germline, CDR1 is MNHEY, CDR2 SVGAGI. V was shortened by 4 bases and J by 4 bases, with 10 bases between the two germline ends. The CDR3 totals 13 residues. CDR3 nucleotide sequence: TGTGCCAGCAGTTGGGCAGGGGCCACTGAAGCTTTCTTT. Translation gives CASSWAGATEAFF.

This rearrangement joins TRBV29-1 to TRBJ2-2; D not certain. Germline values: CDR1 SQVTM, CDR2 ANQGSEA. This CDR3 is built from 12 residues. V was clipped by 0 bases and J by 6 bases, with 5 bases between them. CDR3 in amino acids: CSVEDAAGELFF. Here the CDR3 DNA reads TGCAGCGTTGAAGATGCGGCCGGGGAGCTGTTTTTT.